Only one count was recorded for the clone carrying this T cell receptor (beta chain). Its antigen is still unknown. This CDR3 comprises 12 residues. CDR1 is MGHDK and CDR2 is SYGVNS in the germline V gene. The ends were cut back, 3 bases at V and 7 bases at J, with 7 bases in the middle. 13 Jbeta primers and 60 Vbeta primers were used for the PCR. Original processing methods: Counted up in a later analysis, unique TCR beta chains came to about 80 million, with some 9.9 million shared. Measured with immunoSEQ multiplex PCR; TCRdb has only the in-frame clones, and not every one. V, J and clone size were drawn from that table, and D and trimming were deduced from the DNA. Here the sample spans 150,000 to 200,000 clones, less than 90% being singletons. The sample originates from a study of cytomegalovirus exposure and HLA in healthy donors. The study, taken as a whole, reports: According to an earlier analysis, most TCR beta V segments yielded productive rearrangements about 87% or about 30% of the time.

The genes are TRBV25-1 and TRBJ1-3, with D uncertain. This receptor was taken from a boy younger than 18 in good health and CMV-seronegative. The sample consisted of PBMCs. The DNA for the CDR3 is TGTGCCAGCAGTGATTTGGCTAACACCATATATTTT. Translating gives CASSDLANTIYF.